These 27 T cell receptor beta chains share one sample of origin, sequenced in a study. One entry per CDR3 protein, called by TCRdb with MiXCR from the 5' RACE reads. Found here are roughly 8,400 distinct CDR3 sequences, less than 65% of them singletons; the top ten hold roughly 6%. Sequenced: tumor-infiltrating memory CD4+ T cells sorted from the breast tumor. The subset denotes: memory CD4+ T cells, CD4+CD45RO+CD25-. These receptors came from a female donor with breast cancer.

The V gene is TRBV6-2 or TRBV6-3, the J gene TRBJ2-6; D may match TRBD1 or TRBD2 (6 bases each). There are 18 residues in the CDR3. Germline loops: CDR1 MNHEY, CDR2 SVGEGT. Trimming stripped 2 bases from V and 1 base from J, with 15 bases between. This CDR3 is CASSYNPGAGSGANVLTF. DNA for the CDR3: TGTGCCAGCAGTTACAACCCGGGGGCCGGGTCTGGGGCCAACGTCCTGACTTTC.

The chain combines TRBV7-8 with TRBJ2-7; 10 bases agree with TRBD2. This CDR3 comprises 15 residues. Germline CDR1 is SGHVS and CDR2 is FQNEAQ. With 1 base clipped from V and 9 bases from J, the junction kept 9 bases outside the gene matches. Here the CDR3 DNA reads TGTGCCAGCAGCTTAGTCGGTAGCGGGAGGAGCGGGCAGTACTTC. This encodes CASSLVGSGRSGQYF.

A remark on this clonotype: This CDR3 is missing its conserved last phenylalanine or tryptophan, likely due to a read error. The chain uses TRBV29-1 and TRBJ2-3; 8 bases fit TRBD1. Germline CDR1 is SQVTM and CDR2 is ANQGSEA. The CDR3 runs 15 residues. J gave up 0 bases and V 3 bases, and 5 bases lay outside the gene matches. The CDR3 region has the DNA TGCAGCGTTGACTCACAGGGGGTCAGCACAGATACGCAGTATCTT. It yields the protein CSVDSQGVSTDTQYL.

The gene calls are TRBV7-4 and TRBJ2-7; D is perhaps TRBD1 (6 bases). CDR1 SGHVT and CDR2 SQSDAQ come from the germline V gene. The CDR3 spans 15 residues. The V end was cut by 3 bases, the J end by 2 bases, with 14 bases between. This CDR3 is CASSFDRTATYEQYF. Written as DNA, the CDR3 is TGTGCCAGCAGCTTTGACAGGACGGCTACCTACGAGCAGTACTTC.

To note about this clonotype: The CDR3 carries no conserved terminal phenylalanine or tryptophan, so it likely arises from a read error. The V gene is TRBV20-1, the J gene TRBJ2-1; either TRBD1 or TRBD2 may supply D (5 bases each). This CDR3 is 11 amino acids long. Per germline, CDR1 DFQATT and CDR2 SNEGSKA (reference sequence). Trimming left V 3 bases short and J 8 bases short, with 8 bases between. CDR3 residues: CSASGAYEQFL. For the CDR3, the DNA is TGCAGTGCTAGCGGGGCGTATGAGCAGTTCCTC.

V gene TRBV5-1 combines with J gene TRBJ1-4; D possibly corresponds to TRBD1 (6 bases). From germline, CDR1 is SGHRS and CDR2 YFSETQ. The germline V and J ends were trimmed by 1 base and 8 bases, with 12 bases remaining between them. The CDR3 has 14 amino acids. The CDR3 nucleotides read TGCGCCAGCAGCTTGATGGGGGCTGACGAAAAACTGTTTTTT. Translation: CASSLMGADEKLFF.

This clonotype has only a few counts. This chain uses TRBV29-1 with TRBJ2-5, with D hard to call. CDR3 size: 13 residues. V dropped 3 bases and J dropped 5 bases, with 13 bases sitting between them. The germline V gene has CDR1 SQVTM and CDR2 ANQGSEA. CDR3 in amino acids: CSVDSKIGETQYF. CDR3 sequence (DNA): TGCAGCGTTGACTCGAAGATTGGGGAGACCCAGTACTTC.

This clonotype rates as large. The rearrangement links TRBV4-1 to TRBJ2-7; D may match TRBD1 or TRBD2 (5 bases each). The CDR3 is 13 amino acids. Germline values: CDR1 MGHRA, CDR2 YSYEKL. V lost 1 base to trimming and J lost 3 bases, with 7 bases between them. The CDR3 is CASSQGGIYEQYF. The CDR3 nucleotides read TGCGCCAGCAGCCAAGGGGGGATCTACGAGCAGTACTTC.

V is TRBV7-2 and J is TRBJ2-7; D possibly corresponds to TRBD1 (9 bases). V shed 5 bases and J shed 3 bases, with 17 bases lying between them. Germline CDR1 is SGHTA and CDR2 is FQGNSA. The CDR3 contains 15 residues. The CDR3 nucleotides read TGTGCCAGCAGCGGTCGGGGGGGACAGGGCTACGAGCAGTACTTC. Protein sequence: CASSGRGGQGYEQYF.

This chain connects TRBV10-3 to TRBJ2-7; 10 nucleotides agree with TRBD2. Germline V gene sequence: CDR1 ENHRY, CDR2 SYGVKD. The CDR3 is made up of 13 amino acids. Trimming took 4 bases from V and 7 from J; bases not matched to a gene: 4. The CDR3 DNA follows: TGTGCCATCAGTGCAGCGGGAGGGTATGAGCAGTACTTC. Its protein product is CAISAAGGYEQYF.

This chain links TRBV7-9 with TRBJ1-1, with D uncertain. Germline V gives CDR1 SEHNR, CDR2 FQNEAQ (reference sequence). V lost 1 base to trimming and J lost 0 bases, with 6 bases between them. CDR3 length: 14 residues. CDR3 region: CASSLGGLNTEAFF. CDR3 nucleotides: TGTGCCAGCAGCTTAGGAGGGTTGAACACTGAAGCTTTCTTT.

The table lists this clonotype with a count of one. The CDR3 reads CANTRRENTIYF. The CDR3 DNA reads TGTGCCAACACCCGGAGGGAAAACACCATATATTTT. The chain employs TRBV2 and TRBJ1-3; D unresolved. CDR3 size: 12 residues. CDR1 and CDR2 (germline): SNHLY, FYNNEI. Trimming shortened V by 10 bases and J by 6 bases, and 13 bases separated the two germline ends.

The chain recombines TRBV20-1 with TRBJ1-3, with D unresolved. CDR1 and CDR2 (germline): DFQATT, SNEGSKA (reference sequence). The V gene lost 8 bases and the J gene lost 0 bases, with 11 bases spanning the gap. This CDR3 has 13 residues. CDR3: CSHRPYSGNTIYF. DNA for the CDR3: TGCAGTCACAGACCGTACTCTGGAAACACCATATATTTT.

This clonotype was observed a handful of times. The rearrangement uses TRBV28 and TRBJ1-5, with D tentatively TRBD1 (6 bases). Trimming cost V 2 bases and J 5 bases, with 16 bases left between them. Germline V gives CDR1 MDHEN, CDR2 SYDVKM. This CDR3 has 16 amino acids. DNA of the CDR3: TGTGCCAGCAGTTTACGTAGGCAGGGGTATGATCAGCCCCAGCATTTT. Its translation: CASSLRRQGYDQPQHF.

This clonotype was seen a handful of times. V and J are TRBV6-5 and TRBJ2-1, with D tentatively TRBD2 (6 bases). In germline, CDR1 is MNHEY, CDR2 SVGAGI. V lost 6 bases and J 4 bases, leaving 10 bases between the germline ends. The CDR3 contains 13 residues. In DNA form, the CDR3 reads TGTGCCAGCAGGGATAGCGGATACAATGAGCAGTTCTTC. As protein: CASRDSGYNEQFF.

The chain employs TRBV5-4 and TRBJ2-1; D is unresolved. This CDR3 has 15 residues. Trimming cost V 4 bases and J 0 bases, with 11 bases left between them. Germline lookup yields CDR1 SGHNT and CDR2 YYREEE (reference sequence). The CDR3 DNA reads TGTGCCAGCAGCCCCACACTGAGCTCCTACAATGAGCAGTTCTTC. It is translated as CASSPTLSSYNEQFF.

The chain has TRBV5-1 and TRBJ2-2; D might be TRBD2 (5 bases). The CDR3 has 16 amino acids. With 0 bases removed from V and 1 base from J, the gap between germline ends came to 10 bases. Germline V gene data show CDR1 as SGHRS and CDR2 as YFSETQ. In DNA, the CDR3 is TGCGCCAGCAGCTTGGAACCAGCGGTGAACACCGGGGAGCTGTTTTTT. Its protein is CASSLEPAVNTGELFF.

This clonotype was seen more than once but under ten times. V gene TRBV4-1 combines with J gene TRBJ2-7; 7 positions agree with TRBD1. CDR1 and CDR2 from the germline V gene are MGHRA and YSYEKL. CDR3 length: 16 amino acids. V lost 0 bases and J lost 3; bases outside the gene matches: 8. CDR3 bases: TGCGCCAGCAGCCAAGATGGTGACAGGGACGTCTACGAGCAGTACTTC. Residues: CASSQDGDRDVYEQYF.

This chain joins TRBV18 and TRBJ1-1, with 8 bases aligning to TRBD1. Trimming cost V 1 base and J 7 bases; bases outside gene matches: 2. This CDR3 contains 13 residues. Germline values: CDR1 KGHSH, CDR2 LQKENI. The CDR3 protein is CASSPQGTGEAFF. CDR3 in DNA: TGTGCCAGCTCACCACAAGGGACAGGTGAAGCTTTCTTT.

The chain employs TRBV29-1 and TRBJ1-2; D gene unclear. There are 17 residues in the CDR3. The germline V gene encodes CDR1 SQVTM and CDR2 ANQGSEA. V was clipped by 0 bases and J by 4 bases, with 21 bases between them. For the CDR3, the DNA is TGCAGCGTTGAAGATCAAGGCAGACCCCACATTTCCTATGGCTACACCTTC. Residues: CSVEDQGRPHISYGYTF.

Of note for this clonotype: The final CDR3 position lacks the conserved phenylalanine or tryptophan, pointing to a likely read error. The genes are TRBV7-9 and TRBJ2-7, with 9 bases matching TRBD1. The CDR3 contains 16 residues. Germline V gene lookup returns CDR1 SEHNR and CDR2 FQNEAQ (reference sequence). The V gene end was trimmed by 4 bases and the J gene end by 0 bases; junction bases not matched to a gene: 7. Here the CDR3 reads CASSSPDRGVSYEQYS. Here the CDR3 DNA reads TGTGCCAGCAGCTCGCCCGACAGGGGGGTCTCCTACGAGCAGTACTCC.

The J gene is TRBJ2-3, the V gene TRBV7-9, with 8 bases aligning to TRBD2. The V segment lost 5 bases and the J segment 1 base; nucleotides outside the gene matches: 11. The germline gives CDR1 SEHNR, CDR2 FQNEAQ (reference sequence). The CDR3 loop spans 17 amino acids. In nucleotides, the CDR3 is TGTGCCAGCAGCCGATCCCCCGGGAGGGGCGGCACAGATACGCAGTATTTT. Protein product: CASSRSPGRGGTDTQYF.

The chain is built from TRBV30 and TRBJ2-5, with D maybe TRBD2 (6 bases). Per the germline V gene, CDR1 is GTSNPN and CDR2 is SVGIG (reference sequence). The CDR3 contains 12 residues. The V end lost 8 bases, the J end lost 1 base, and 11 bases lay between the germline ends. In DNA, the CDR3 is TGTGCCCGCGGGGCCGTCCAAGAGACCCAGTACTTC. It is translated as CARGAVQETQYF.

This clonotype occurred once. The chain combines TRBV11-3 with TRBJ2-2, with 7 bases matching TRBD1. Germline V lookup: CDR1 SGHNT, CDR2 YENEEA. CDR3 length: 14 amino acids. Unmatched junction bases numbered 6, after V lost 5 bases and J lost 6 bases. Here the CDR3 DNA reads TGTGCCAGCAGCGGCTACAGGGGAGCCGGGGAGCTGTTTTTT. Residues: CASSGYRGAGELFF. The whole variable domain, filled in from reference TRBV11-3 and TRBJ2-2, reads EAGVVQSPRYKIIEKKQPVAFWCNPISGHNTLYWYLQNLGQGPELLIRYENEEAVDDSQLPKDRFSAERLKGVDSTLKIQPAELGDSAVYLCASSGYRGAGELFFGEGSRLTVL.

CDR3 sequence reads: CASTHPGQGTNTQYF. The CDR3 region has the DNA TGTGCCAGCACCCATCCGGGACAGGGGACAAATACGCAGTATTTT. The chain couples TRBV27 to TRBJ2-3; 10 nucleotides align to TRBD1. The CDR3 totals 15 residues. V lost 7 bases and J lost 7; bases outside the gene matches: 11. CDR1 and CDR2 from the germline V gene are MNHEY and SMNVEV (reference sequence).

The J gene is TRBJ1-2, the V gene TRBV4-2; weak D call: TRBD1 (6 bases). V was cut by 0 bases and J by 8 bases, with 13 bases left in between. The CDR3 sequence is 14 residues long. Germline CDR1 LGHNA, CDR2 YNFKEQ. The CDR3 spells CASSQEPQGHGYTF. In nucleotides, the CDR3 is TGTGCCAGCAGCCAAGAACCCCAGGGGCACGGCTACACCTTC.

This clonotype was seen a handful of times. The chain has TRBV7-3 and TRBJ2-5; no definite D call. Germline CDR1 SGHTA, CDR2 FQGTGA. CDR3 length: 13 residues. Trimming removed 5 bases at V and 1 base at J, with 8 bases between. This CDR3 reads CASSMTGQETQYF. The CDR3 DNA sequence: TGTGCCAGCAGCATGACCGGCCAAGAGACCCAGTACTTC.